This T cell receptor beta chain was sequenced in a study of CD8+CD57+ T cells in acquired aplastic anemia. General study results and limits: Patients and controls shared over 25 CD8+ CDR3 sequences, highly expressed in patients.

V was clipped by 6 bases and J by 11 bases, with 14 bases between them. The V gene's germline CDR1 is SGHRS and CDR2 YFSETQ. The CDR3 spans 11 residues. A note on this clonotype: Its target is not known.

Profiling of TCR beta VDJ combinations and CDR3 sequences used genomic DNA as template. Each CDR3 protein gets one entry after TCRdb re-called the reads with MiXCR. This table holds around 140,000 distinct CDR3 sequences, 35% to 50% found once. The receptor was derived from a human donor in good health, serving as a control. The J gene is TRBJ1-1, the V gene TRBV5-1; TRBD1 might be the D (6 bases). Specimen: sorted CD4+, CD8+, or CD8+CD57+ T cells (not recorded which) from PBMCs. The CDR3 region has the DNA TGCGCCAGCATGGGGGGGCGGGAGGCTTTCTTT. Encoded protein: CASMGGREAFF.